These T cell receptor beta chains were read from a single sample in a study of cytomegalovirus exposure and HLA in healthy donors. Libraries were prepared by immunoSEQ multiplex PCR; TCRdb keeps only in-frame clonotypes and omits some of them. The sample contains approximately 110,000 clones, roughly two thirds of which appear only once. Sequencing input: PBMCs. Every receptor here comes from a woman aged 25 to 39 in good health and CMV-seronegative. Each CDR3 is given with its conserved first and last residue. Fields, in order: J gene, V gene, clone size, D gene, CDR3 DNA, CDR3 protein. D genes are given only for firm matches. Clone size is given for some rows only: seen once, a few or many times, or a class if the clone is expanded.

J: TRBJ2-5; V: TRBV9; size: few; D: TRBD2; DNA: TGTGCCAGCAGCGTAGCAGCGGGAGCTATGGAGACCCAGTACTTC; CDR3: CASSVAAGAMETQYF
J: TRBJ1-2; V: TRBV27; size: once; D: TRBD1; DNA: TGTGCCAGCAGATCTCCCCGGACAGGGTTCTATGGCTACACCTTC; CDR3: CASRSPRTGFYGYTF
J: TRBJ1-2; V: TRBV10-3; size: -; D: -; DNA: TGTGCCATCGGGGGGGCGCATGATGGCTACACCTTC; CDR3: CAIGGAHDGYTF
J: TRBJ1-3; V: TRBV4-3; size: -; D: -; DNA: TGCGCCAGCAGCCAAACCAGGGACACCATATATTTT; CDR3: CASSQTRDTIYF
J: TRBJ2-7; V: TRBV30; size: -; D: -; DNA: TGTGCCTGGAGTCCGGGAGCTATCGAGCAGTACTTC; CDR3: CAWSPGAIEQYF
J: TRBJ1-1; V: TRBV5-1; size: -; D: -; DNA: TGCGCCAGCAGCTTGGCCGAGGGAGGCACTGAAGCTTTCTTT; CDR3: CASSLAEGGTEAFF
J: TRBJ1-5; V: TRBV28; size: once; D: TRBD1; DNA: TGTGCCAGCAGGCGCCTCCGGGACAGATACCAACTTACAAATCAGCCCCAGCATTTT; CDR3: CASRRLRDRYQLTNQPQHF
J: TRBJ1-4; V: TRBV9; size: few; D: -; DNA: TGTGCCAGCAGCGCCTCGGGTTTCGAGGAACTGTTTTTT; CDR3: CASSASGFEELFF
J: TRBJ2-2; V: TRBV27; size: -; D: TRBD2; DNA: TGTGCCAGCAGCCCTTGGGGGGGAGGGACCGGGGAGCTGTTTTTT; CDR3: CASSPWGGGTGELFF
J: TRBJ2-7; V: TRBV30; size: -; D: TRBD2; DNA: TGTGCCTGGAGACTAGCGGGAGGGACCTACGAGCAGTACTTC; CDR3: CAWRLAGGTYEQYF
J: TRBJ1-1; V: TRBV19; size: -; D: -; DNA: TGTGCCAGTAGTGCCCGTGGCAGGGTGGGGACTGAAGCTTTCTTT; CDR3: CASSARGRVGTEAFF
J: TRBJ1-5; V: TRBV6-6; size: -; D: TRBD1; DNA: TGTGCCAGCAGGGGTCCGGGACAGGGCCCCAATCAGCCCCAGCATTTT; CDR3: CASRGPGQGPNQPQHF
J: TRBJ1-2; V: TRBV5-4; size: -; D: TRBD1; DNA: TGTGCCAGCAGCTTAGGACAGGGGGTTCAAATTAACTATGGCTACACCTTC; CDR3: CASSLGQGVQINYGYTF
J: TRBJ1-1; V: TRBV28; size: -; D: -; DNA: TGTGCCAGCAGTAGGGGCGGTGACATGAACACTGAAGCTTTCTTT; CDR3: CASSRGGDMNTEAFF
J: TRBJ2-1; V: TRBV9; size: -; D: TRBD2; DNA: TGTGCCAGCAGCCCAGAGGGGGGACTAGGGCCCCTGGATGAGCAGTTCTTC; CDR3: CASSPEGGLGPLDEQFF
J: TRBJ2-3; V: TRBV5-1; size: -; D: TRBD2; DNA: TGCGCCAGCAGCTTCCTGGCTAGCGGAACGCCCACAGATACGCAGTATTTT; CDR3: CASSFLASGTPTDTQYF
J: TRBJ1-2; V: TRBV19; size: -; D: -; DNA: TGTGCCAGTAGTTTAACAAGGGGCCAAGGGGGCTACACCTTC; CDR3: CASSLTRGQGGYTF
J: TRBJ1-5; V: TRBV6-1; size: medium-sized; D: -; DNA: TGTGCCAGCAGTGAAGCAGGGGGCAATCAGCCCCAGCATTTT; CDR3: CASSEAGGNQPQHF
J: TRBJ1-5; V: TRBV28; size: few; D: TRBD1; DNA: TGTGCCAGCAGTCCACCGACAGGGGCCGGTCAGCCCCAGCATTTT; CDR3: CASSPPTGAGQPQHF
J: TRBJ2-3; V: TRBV28; size: once; D: TRBD1; DNA: TGTGCCAGCAGTGTTACAGGGGCTTGGGGCACAGATACGCAGTATTTT; CDR3: CASSVTGAWGTDTQYF
J: TRBJ2-2; V: TRBV11-2; size: -; D: -; DNA: TGTGCCAGCAGCTTAGTTGGTCAGGGGAGCGCCGGGGAGCTGTTTTTT; CDR3: CASSLVGQGSAGELFF
J: TRBJ1-1; V: TRBV19; size: -; D: -; DNA: TGTGCCAGTAGTATCTACAGGGAGAGCACTGAAGCTTTCTTT; CDR3: CASSIYRESTEAFF
J: TRBJ1-4; V: TRBV9; size: -; D: -; DNA: TGTGCCAGCAGCGTCTCCGCAACTAATGAAAAACTGTTTTTT; CDR3: CASSVSATNEKLFF
J: TRBJ2-1; V: TRBV10-3; size: few; D: TRBD2; DNA: TGTGCCATCAGTGATTTGGGGCTAGCGGGGAACAATGAGCAGTTCTTC; CDR3: CAISDLGLAGNNEQFF
J: TRBJ1-1; V: TRBV7-8; size: -; D: -; DNA: TGTGCCAGCATTGACAGTCGGGGGGACACTGAAGCTTTCTTT; CDR3: CASIDSRGDTEAFF
J: TRBJ2-1; V: TRBV11-2; size: few; D: TRBD1; DNA: TGTGCCAGCAGCCCCGAGGACAGGATTCATGAGCAGTTCTTC; CDR3: CASSPEDRIHEQFF
J: TRBJ2-1; V: TRBV7-8; size: -; D: TRBD2; DNA: TGTGCCAGCAGACTCGAGACTAGCGGAAGTGAGCAGTTCTTC; CDR3: CASRLETSGSEQFF
J: TRBJ1-3; V: TRBV5-5; size: -; D: -; DNA: TGTGCCAGCAGCGTAACAGGAGACTCTGGAAACACCATATATTTT; CDR3: CASSVTGDSGNTIYF
J: TRBJ1-1; V: TRBV28; size: -; D: -; DNA: TGTGCCAGCAGTTCCCCCGGGGAGAACACTGAAGCTTTCTTT; CDR3: CASSSPGENTEAFF